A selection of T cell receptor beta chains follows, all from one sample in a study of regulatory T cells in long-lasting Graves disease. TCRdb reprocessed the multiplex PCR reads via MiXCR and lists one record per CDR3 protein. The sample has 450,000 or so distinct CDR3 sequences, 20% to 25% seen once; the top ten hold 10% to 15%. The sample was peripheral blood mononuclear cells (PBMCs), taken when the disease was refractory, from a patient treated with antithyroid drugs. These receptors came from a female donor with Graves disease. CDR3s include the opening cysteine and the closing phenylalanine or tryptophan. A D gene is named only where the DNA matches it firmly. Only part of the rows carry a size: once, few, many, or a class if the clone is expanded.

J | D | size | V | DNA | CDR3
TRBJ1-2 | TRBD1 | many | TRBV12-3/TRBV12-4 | TGTGCCAGCAGTGCGGACAGGGAACGTAACACCTTC | CASSADRERNTF
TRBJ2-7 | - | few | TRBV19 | TGTGCCAGTAGTAGAGGGACAAAGGACCACGAGCAGTACTTC | CASSRGTKDHEQYF
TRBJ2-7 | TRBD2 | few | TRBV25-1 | TGTGCCAGCAGCCCGCTTAGCGGGAGGACTATCCACGAGCAGTACTTC | CASSPLSGRTIHEQYF
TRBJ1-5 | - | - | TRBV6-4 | TGTGCCAGCAGTGAGGCACTTGATCAGCCCCAGCATTTT | CASSEALDQPQHF
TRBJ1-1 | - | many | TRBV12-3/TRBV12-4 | TGTGCCAGCAGTTATGTGGGGAACACTGAAGCTTTCTTT | CASSYVGNTEAFF
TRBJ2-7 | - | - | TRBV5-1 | TGCGCCAGCAGTCAATTCTGGCTCCAGAGCTCCTACGAGCAGTACTTC | CASSQFWLQSSYEQYF
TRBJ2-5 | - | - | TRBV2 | TGTGCCAGCAGCCGCGGCGTGCCTCAAGAGACCCAGTACTTC | CASSRGVPQETQYF
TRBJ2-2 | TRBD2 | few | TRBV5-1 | TGCGCCAGCAGCTTGTCGGGCGGGAGTGGTGGCACCGGGGAGCTGTTTTTT | CASSLSGGSGGTGELFF
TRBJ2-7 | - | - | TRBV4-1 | TGCGCCAGCAGCCAGGAGGTCTTCTACGAGCAGTACTTC | CASSQEVFYEQYF
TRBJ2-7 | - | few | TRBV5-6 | TGTGCCAGCCTGGGGGGAGTCCTCGGCGAGCAGTACTTC | CASLGGVLGEQYF
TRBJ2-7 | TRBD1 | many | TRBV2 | TGTGCCAGCAGTTCCGACAGGGGCGATTTCGAGCAGTACTTC | CASSSDRGDFEQYF
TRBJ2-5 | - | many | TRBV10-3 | TGTGCCATCAGTGAGAGGTACCAAGAGACCCAGTACTTC | CAISERYQETQYF
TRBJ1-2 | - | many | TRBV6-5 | TGTGCCAGCAGTTACTCGTCTGGGAGAGGCTACACCTTC | CASSYSSGRGYTF
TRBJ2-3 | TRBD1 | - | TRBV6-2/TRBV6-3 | TGTGCCAGCAGTGTAGTGGTGGTCAGGGGGCCGGGAGATACGCAGTATTTT | CASSVVVVRGPGDTQYF
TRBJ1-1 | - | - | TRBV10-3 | TGTGCCATCAGCGGGGAGAGGAACACTGAAGCTTTCTTT | CAISGERNTEAFF
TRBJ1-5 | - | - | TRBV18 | TGTGCCAGCGCAAACACGGGTGTTGGCAATCAGCCCCAGCATTTT | CASANTGVGNQPQHF
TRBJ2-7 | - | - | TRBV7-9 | TGTGCCAGCTGCACACAGGGTCAGTACGAGCAGTACTTC | CASCTQGQYEQYF
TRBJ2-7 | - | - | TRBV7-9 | TGTGCCAGCAGCGAGGGACTGCCGTCCGGGCAGTACTTC | CASSEGLPSGQYF
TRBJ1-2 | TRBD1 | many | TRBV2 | TGTGCCAGCAGTGAAGCGCTTCAGGGGGGAACCTTC | CASSEALQGGTF
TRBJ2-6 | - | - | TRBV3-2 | TGTGCCAGCAGCCAAGCCCGTCGGGGGACTGGGGCCAACGTCCTGACTTTC | CASSQARRGTGANVLTF
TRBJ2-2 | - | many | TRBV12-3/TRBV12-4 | TGTGCCAGCAGTCCTCTGACCAATGCAGGGGGGGAGCTGTTTTTT | CASSPLTNAGGELFF
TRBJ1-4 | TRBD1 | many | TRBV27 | TGTGCCAGCAGTGGGACAGGGTATGGTGAAAAACTGTTTTTT | CASSGTGYGEKLFF
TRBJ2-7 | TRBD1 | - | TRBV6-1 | TGTGCCAGCAGAGACAGGGTAGACGAGCAGTACTTC | CASRDRVDEQYF
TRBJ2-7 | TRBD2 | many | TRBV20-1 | TGCAGTGCCCTCTCTCCGGGAGGGTTGCAGTACTTC | CSALSPGGLQYF
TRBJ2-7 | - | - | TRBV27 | TGTGCCAGCAGTTTACTAGCGAGTCCCAACGAGCAGTACTTC | CASSLLASPNEQYF
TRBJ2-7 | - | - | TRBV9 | TGTGCCAGCAGCGGCAGTCAAGGGACTCCATTCGAGCAGTACTTC | CASSGSQGTPFEQYF
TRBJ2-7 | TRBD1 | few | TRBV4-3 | TGCGCCAGCAGCCTCGGGACAGGGCCTACCTACGAGCAGTACTTC | CASSLGTGPTYEQYF
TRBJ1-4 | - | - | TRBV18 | TGTGCCAGCTCACCACTCCAGGGGAGATCTAATGAAAAACTGTTTTTT | CASSPLQGRSNEKLFF
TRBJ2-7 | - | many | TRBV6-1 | TGTGCCAGCACGGACACGTACGAGCAGTACTTC | CASTDTYEQYF
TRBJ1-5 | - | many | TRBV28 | TGTGCCCCCAGGTCGGGACACCTCAATCAGCCCCAGCATTTT | CAPRSGHLNQPQHF
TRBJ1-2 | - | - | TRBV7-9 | TGTGCCAGCAGCTTTGGGGGAGAATATGGCTACACCTTC | CASSFGGEYGYTF